These 18 T cell receptor beta chains came from one sample sequenced in a study of spatial heterogeneity in lung cancer. Via MiXCR, TCRdb re-called the 5' RACE reads, giving one row per CDR3 protein. The profile shows about 11,000 distinct CDR3 sequences, 10% of them singletons. Time point given: blood at routine non-recurrence follow-up after resection. This specimen was PBMCs, taken at follow-up. Source of these receptors: a female donor with early-stage non-small cell lung cancer.

V gene TRBV2 combines with J gene TRBJ2-2, with TRBD2 as a possible D gene (6 bases). Germline loops: CDR1 SNHLY, CDR2 FYNNEI. V was clipped by 2 bases and J by 0 bases, with 7 bases between them. The CDR3 totals 15 residues. CDR3 sequence: CASSEPSANTGELFF. CDR3 coding DNA: TGTGCCAGCAGTGAACCTAGCGCGAACACCGGGGAGCTGTTTTTT.

This clonotype showed up many times. This chain connects TRBV6-1 to TRBJ2-5; 8 positions agree with TRBD1. From germline, CDR1 is MNHNS and CDR2 SASEGT. Unmatched junction bases numbered 7, after V lost 2 bases and J lost 5 bases. The CDR3 length is 15 residues. The CDR3 bases are TGTGCCAGCAGTGAACCCGCAGGGGGCGGTGAGACCCAGTACTTC. Protein sequence: CASSEPAGGGETQYF.

This clonotype showed up many times. The J gene is TRBJ1-1, the V gene TRBV11-2; D remains ambiguous. V lost 1 base and J lost 0, with 3 bases in between. Germline V CDR1 and CDR2: SGHAT, FQNNGV. CDR3 length: 13 residues. Written as DNA, the CDR3 is TGTGCCAGCAGCTTAGGAGTGAACACTGAAGCTTTCTTT. Translating it yields CASSLGVNTEAFF.

This clonotype was seen at least ten times. The chain links TRBV14 to TRBJ2-2, with unresolved D. Trimming cost V 4 bases and J 1 base, with 13 bases left between them. Germline CDR1 and CDR2: SGHDN and FVKESK. The CDR3 consists of 16 residues. Written as DNA, the CDR3 is TGTGCCAGCAGCCCTCGGAAGGCCCTGAACACCGGGGAGCTGTTTTTT. Protein: CASSPRKALNTGELFF.

This clonotype appeared many times. The rearrangement joins TRBV7-9 to TRBJ2-7; tentatively, D is TRBD2 (5 bases). Trimming cost V 4 bases and J 2 bases, with 9 bases left between them. This CDR3 region has 13 residues. The germline V gene encodes CDR1 SEHNR and CDR2 FQNEAQ (reference sequence). In DNA form, the CDR3 reads TGTGCCAGCAGCTACCGGACTGCCTACGAGCAGTACTTC. It translates to CASSYRTAYEQYF.

This clonotype was observed many times. The J gene is TRBJ2-7, the V gene TRBV20-1; 7 positions agree with TRBD2. Germline CDR1 DFQATT, CDR2 SNEGSKA (reference sequence). V trimming: 3 bases; J trimming: 4 bases; junction bases outside the gene matches: 12. The CDR3 spans 15 residues. CDR3: CSAREAGRNAYEQYF. CDR3 in DNA: TGCAGTGCTAGGGAAGCGGGAAGAAATGCTTACGAGCAGTACTTC.

By share of the sample, this clonotype is medium-sized. CDR3 protein: CASSYFGLAGAADTQYF. For the CDR3, the DNA is TGTGCCAGCAGTTACTTTGGACTAGCGGGAGCGGCAGATACGCAGTATTTT. This chain joins TRBV6-2 or TRBV6-3 and TRBJ2-3; 13 nucleotides match TRBD2. The CDR3 consists of 17 residues. Germline V gives CDR1 MNHEY, CDR2 SVGEGT. J lost 4 bases, V lost 1 base, and 5 bases had no gene match.

This clonotype showed up many times. The chain combines TRBV4-3 with TRBJ2-1, with 9 bases aligning to TRBD2. CDR3 length: 15 residues. Germline V gene lookup returns CDR1 LGHNA and CDR2 YSLEER. The V gene end was trimmed by 6 bases and the J gene end by 9 bases; junction bases not matched to a gene: 12. CDR3 sequence reads: CASSSGRGGRGEQFF. The CDR3, as DNA: TGCGCCAGCAGTAGCGGGAGAGGGGGGCGAGGTGAGCAGTTCTTC.

The sample holds a few counts of this clonotype. The chain joins TRBV12-3 or TRBV12-4 to TRBJ1-5; D not resolved. V was pared by 6 bases and J by 5 bases, with 8 bases between. This CDR3 spans 12 amino acids. CDR3 sequence (DNA): TGTGCCAGCAGAACCTTAGATCAGCCCCAGCATTTT. It is translated as CASRTLDQPQHF.

In this sample, this clonotype turned up many times. V gene TRBV29-1 combines with J gene TRBJ1-1; D might be TRBD1 (5 bases). Germline V CDR1 and CDR2: SQVTM, ANQGSEA. This CDR3 comprises 12 residues. The ends were cut back, 3 bases at V and 0 bases at J, with 5 bases in the middle. CDR3 in amino acids: CSVDRVNTEAFF. The CDR3 region has the DNA TGCAGCGTTGACAGGGTGAACACTGAAGCTTTCTTT.

This clonotype was observed at least ten times. This rearrangement joins TRBV12-3 or TRBV12-4 to TRBJ2-1; D assignment may be TRBD1 or TRBD2 (11 bases each). V lost 2 bases and J lost 7, with 30 bases in between. The CDR3 spans 20 residues. CDR3 loop: CASSLRDRGGTSGRWNEQFF. The CDR3 DNA is TGTGCCAGCAGTTTAAGGGACAGGGGGGGAACTAGCGGGAGATGGAATGAGCAGTTCTTC.

This clonotype was seen ten or more times. V is TRBV27 and J is TRBJ1-5, with 7 positions matching TRBD1. Unmatched junction bases numbered 3, after V lost 3 bases and J lost 1 base. The CDR3 extends over 15 amino acids. CDR1 is MNHEY and CDR2 is SMNVEV in the germline V gene (reference sequence). CDR3 amino acids: CASSLTGTSNQPQHF. The DNA for the CDR3 is TGTGCCAGCAGTTTGACAGGGACGAGCAATCAGCCCCAGCATTTT.

This clonotype was recorded many times. The genes are TRBV4-3 and TRBJ2-3, with 7 bases that match TRBD2. The CDR3 is 16 amino acids. Trimming at V came to 0 bases and at J to 3 bases, leaving 6 bases not matched to a gene. CDR1 is LGHNA, CDR2 YSLEER, per germline. The CDR3 sequence is CASSQDSAGATDTQYF. The CDR3 DNA is TGCGCCAGCAGCCAAGATAGTGCGGGAGCAACAGATACGCAGTATTTT.

In its sample, this clonotype was seen many times. The V call is TRBV18, the J call TRBJ1-1, with D uncertain. V was pared by 3 bases and J by 3 bases, with 11 bases between. The CDR3 has 14 amino acids. Germline V gives CDR1 KGHSH, CDR2 LQKENI. CDR3 sequence (DNA): TGTGCCAGCTCACCTATCACCCAGGACACTGAAGCTTTCTTT. Translation: CASSPITQDTEAFF. Using reference TRBV18 and TRBJ1-1 for the parts outside the CDR3, the full variable domain is NAGVMQNPRHLVRRRGQEARLRCSPMKGHSHVYWYRQLPEEGLKFMVYLQKENIIDESGMPKERFSAEFPKEGPSILRIQQVVRGDSAAYFCASSPITQDTEAFFGQGTRLTVV.

The chain combines TRBV11-2 with TRBJ2-5, with D tentatively TRBD1 (6 bases). The CDR3 has 15 amino acids. Germline V lookup: CDR1 SGHAT, CDR2 FQNNGV. Trimming cost V 4 bases and J 0 bases, with 12 bases left between them. The CDR3 sequence is CASSWLGTNQETQYF. CDR3 sequence (DNA): TGTGCCAGCAGCTGGCTAGGGACAAACCAAGAGACCCAGTACTTC. Full variable domain (rest looked up from reference TRBV11-2 and TRBJ2-5): EAGVAQSPRYKIIEKRQSVAFWCNPISGHATLYWYQQILGQGPKLLIQFQNNGVVDDSQLPKDRFSAERLKGVDSTLKIQPAKLEDSAVYLCASSWLGTNQETQYFGPGTRLLVL.

This clonotype was seen at least ten times. The CDR3 protein is CASRSTGAQYF. The DNA of the CDR3 is TGCGCCAGCAGGTCGACAGGGGCCCAGTATTTT. This chain links TRBV5-1 with TRBJ2-3, with 8 bases identical to TRBD1. Germline V gene lookup returns CDR1 SGHRS and CDR2 YFSETQ. This CDR3 spans 11 amino acids. Losses at the gene ends were 5 bases for V and 12 bases for J; bases not matched to a gene: 5.

This clonotype was detected ten times or more. This rearrangement joins TRBV12-3 or TRBV12-4 to TRBJ1-3, with 9 bases matching TRBD1. V lost 6 bases and J lost 1; bases outside the gene matches: 1. The CDR3 extends over 14 amino acids. CDR3 coding DNA: TGTGCCAGCAGACAGGGGGCATCTGGAAACACCATATATTTT. This gives the protein CASRQGASGNTIYF.

The table lists this clonotype with many counts. This chain links TRBV6-2 or TRBV6-3 with TRBJ1-1, with 7 bases fitting TRBD1. The germline V gene encodes CDR1 MNHEY and CDR2 SVGEGT. V was pared by 2 bases and J by 1 base, with 13 bases of the junction left unmatched. The CDR3 is made up of 18 amino acids. The CDR3 coding sequence is TGTGCCAGCAGTTACCGCGGCAGGGGGACGTACACGAACACTGAAGCTTTCTTT. This sequence encodes CASSYRGRGTYTNTEAFF.